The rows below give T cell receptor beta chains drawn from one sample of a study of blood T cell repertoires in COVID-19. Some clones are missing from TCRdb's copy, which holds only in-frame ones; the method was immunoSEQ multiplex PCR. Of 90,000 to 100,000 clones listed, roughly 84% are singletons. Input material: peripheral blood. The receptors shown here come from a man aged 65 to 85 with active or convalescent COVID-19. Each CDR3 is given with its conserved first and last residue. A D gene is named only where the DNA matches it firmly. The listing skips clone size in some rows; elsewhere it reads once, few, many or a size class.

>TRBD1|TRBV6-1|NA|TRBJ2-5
TGTGCCAGCAGTGAAGCGGGACAGGGAATCGAGACCCAGTACTTC
CASSEAGQGIETQYF
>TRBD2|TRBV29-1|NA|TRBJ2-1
TGCAGCGGTAGGACTAGCGGGGGCCAGTACAATGAGCAGTTCTTC
CSGRTSGGQYNEQFF
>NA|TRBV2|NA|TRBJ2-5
TGTGCCAGCAACGCCCCCCAGCGCCAAGAGACCCAGTACTTC
CASNAPQRQETQYF
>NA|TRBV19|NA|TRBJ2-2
TGTGCCAGTAGCCTGGGAACTAGAGCGAACACCGGGGAGCTGTTTTTT
CASSLGTRANTGELFF
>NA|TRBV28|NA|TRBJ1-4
TGTGCCAGCAGTTACCAGGGAACTAATGAAAAACTGTTTTTT
CASSYQGTNEKLFF
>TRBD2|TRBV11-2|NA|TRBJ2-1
TGTGCCAGCAGCCGCCGGACTAGCGGGGGCGAGCAGTTCTTC
CASSRRTSGGEQFF
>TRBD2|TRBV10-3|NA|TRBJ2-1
TGTGCCATCAGTGATTATTGGGGGGGCAATGAGCAGTTCTTC
CAISDYWGGNEQFF
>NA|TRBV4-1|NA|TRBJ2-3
TGCGCCAGCAGCCAAGGCGGACAGTACACAGATACGCAGTATTTT
CASSQGGQYTDTQYF
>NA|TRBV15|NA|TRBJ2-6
TGTGCCACCAGCAGAGCAGGGTCCGGGGCCAACGTCCTGACTTTC
CATSRAGSGANVLTF
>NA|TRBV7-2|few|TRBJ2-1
TGTGCCAGCAGCTCCACCGGACAGACCAATGAGCAGTTCTTC
CASSSTGQTNEQFF
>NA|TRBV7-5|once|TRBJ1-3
TGTGCCAGAAGCTTATACCTCTCGGGGGACTCTGGAAACACCATATATTTT
CARSLYLSGDSGNTIYF
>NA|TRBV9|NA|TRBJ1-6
TGTGCCAGCAGCCAGGGGTTAGACTATAATTCACCCCTCCACTTT
CASSQGLDYNSPLHF
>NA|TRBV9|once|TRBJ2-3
TGTGCCAGCAGCGTAAAGGAGGATACGCAGTATTTT
CASSVKEDTQYF
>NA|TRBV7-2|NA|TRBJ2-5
TGTGCCAGCAGCTTAGGGTTCAGGGGTCAAGAGACCCAGTACTTC
CASSLGFRGQETQYF
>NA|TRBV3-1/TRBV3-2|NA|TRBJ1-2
TGTGCCAGCAGCCAAGCTAGGGGCGGGACGCGCTACACCTTC
CASSQARGGTRYTF
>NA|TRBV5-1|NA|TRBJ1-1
TGCGCCAGCAGCTTGACGGCAGGGAACACTGAAGCTTTCTTT
CASSLTAGNTEAFF
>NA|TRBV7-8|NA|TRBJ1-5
TGTGCCAGCAGCTTAGCGGAGTCTTTATTAAATCAGCCCCAGCATTTT
CASSLAESLLNQPQHF
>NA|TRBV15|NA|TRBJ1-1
TGTGCCACCAGCAGCGGACAAAACACTGAAGCTTTCTTT
CATSSGQNTEAFF
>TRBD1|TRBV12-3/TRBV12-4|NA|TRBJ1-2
TGTGCCAGCAGTTCCGACAGGGGCGGGGGCTACACCTTC
CASSSDRGGGYTF
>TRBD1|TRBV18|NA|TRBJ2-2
TGTGCCAGCTCGCAAGGACAGGGGGCAACCGGGGAGCTGTTTTTT
CASSQGQGATGELFF
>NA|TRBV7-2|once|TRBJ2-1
TGTGCCAGCAGCACCTCGATGCCGGGATCCCGGGGGAAGGTCAATGAGCAGTTCTTC
CASSTSMPGSRGKVNEQFF
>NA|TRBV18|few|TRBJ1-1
TGTGCCAGCTCACCAAACAGGGTCGGCACTGAAGCTTTCTTT
CASSPNRVGTEAFF
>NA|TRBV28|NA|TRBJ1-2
TGTGCCAGCAGTTTGAGGCAGGGAGGAGGCTACACCTTC
CASSLRQGGGYTF
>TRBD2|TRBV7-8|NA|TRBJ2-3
TGTGCCAGCAGCCTGACTAGCGGGGGGGCTACGCAGTATTTT
CASSLTSGGATQYF
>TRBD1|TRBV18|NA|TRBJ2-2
TGTGCCAGCTCACCGGACAGGCCCGGGGAGCTGTTTTTT
CASSPDRPGELFF
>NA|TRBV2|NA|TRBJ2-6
TGTGCCAGCAGTGAATCTAGCTTCGGGGCCAACGTCCTGACTTTC
CASSESSFGANVLTF
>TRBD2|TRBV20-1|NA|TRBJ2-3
TGCAGTGCTAGTCGGCGGGGGTGGGCAGATACGCAGTATTTT
CSASRRGWADTQYF
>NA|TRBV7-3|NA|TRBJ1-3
TGTGCCAGCAGCTTAAGTCCGGAGAGCTCTGGAAACACCATATATTTT
CASSLSPESSGNTIYF
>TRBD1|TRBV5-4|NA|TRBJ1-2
TGTGCCAGCAGCTTGGAGGCGACAGGGATACGTGGCTACACCTTC
CASSLEATGIRGYTF
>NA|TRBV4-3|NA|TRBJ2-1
TGCGCCAGCAGCCAGATACAGGGTAATGAGCAGTTCTTC
CASSQIQGNEQFF
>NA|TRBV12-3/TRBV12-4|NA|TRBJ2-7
TGTGCCAGCAGTTTTGAGGGCTACGAGCAGTACTTC
CASSFEGYEQYF
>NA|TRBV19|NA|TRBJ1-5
TGTGCCAGTCATTCGGGGATACTCCTTAATCAGCCCCAGCATTTT
CASHSGILLNQPQHF
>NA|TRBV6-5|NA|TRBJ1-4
TGTGCCAGCAGTACTGACCGACAGGAATGGGAAAAACTGTTTTTT
CASSTDRQEWEKLFF